The clone carrying this T cell receptor (beta chain) was observed many times. Its target is not known. These data belong to a study of T cells in Graves' hyperthyroidism and ophthalmopathy. Background on the study: At initial diagnosis, before any treatment had begun, peripheral blood was obtained.

Amplification of TCR beta CDR3 regions was performed using RNA transcripts as template. The HTBI primer set drove a first-round RT-PCR of the TCR CDR3. In TCRdb, the multiplex PCR reads were re-called with MiXCR into one record per CDR3 protein. This sample carries 100,000 to 130,000 distinct CDR3 sequences, about 16% of them seen once, and the ten largest clones take around 42%. The CDR3 has 17 amino acids. The germline V gene has CDR1 MDHEN and CDR2 SYDVKM. Unmatched junction bases numbered 13, after V lost 6 bases and J lost 6 bases. General study findings and limits: Also found in blood were most expanded thyroid clonotypes above 0.001.

Graves' hyperthyroidism was deemed stable absent ophthalmopathy progression within 18 months. The receptor was derived from a woman aged 45-65 years with Graves' hyperthyroidism. The chain combines TRBV28 with TRBJ2-2; 10 bases agree with TRBD1. The specimen sequenced was blood. The CDR3 DNA is TGTGCCAGCAGGACAACCCGGGACAGGGGCGCCCCCGGGGAGCTGTTTTTT. Translated, it gives CASRTTRDRGAPGELFF.